These 16 T cell receptor beta chains share one sample of origin, sequenced in a study of T cell responses to AZD1222 COVID-19 vaccine. Clones were sequenced by immunoSEQ multiplex PCR, and TCRdb holds only the in-frame ones, with some missing. The data show 91,000 or so clones, around 90% seen once. Material: peripheral blood, obtained 28 days after the second AZD1222 dose. The receptor source for this set is an adult who received the AZD1222 COVID-19 vaccine.

The chain carries TRBV7-8 and TRBJ2-7; D gene ambiguous. The CDR3 loop spans 11 amino acids. V was clipped by 5 bases and J by 3 bases, with 5 bases between them. The germline V gene has CDR1 SGHVS and CDR2 FQNEAQ. CDR3: CASSPHYEQYF. CDR3 bases: TGTGCCAGCAGCCCCCACTACGAGCAGTACTTC.

The chain uses TRBV6-1 and TRBJ1-2; 8 bases agree with TRBD1. Per germline, CDR1 MNHNS and CDR2 SASEGT. With V trimmed by 1 base and J by 4 bases, 8 bases remained unmatched. The CDR3 is 16 amino acids. CDR3 sequence reads: CASSEGGQGAFYGYTF. As DNA, the CDR3 is TGTGCCAGCAGTGAAGGTGGACAGGGCGCTTTCTATGGCTACACCTTC.

This chain uses TRBV7-8 with TRBJ2-3; D possibly corresponds to TRBD1 (5 bases). The CDR3 is 12 residues long. V dropped 5 bases and J dropped 8 bases, with 11 bases sitting between them. In germline, CDR1 is SGHVS, CDR2 FQNEAQ. CDR3 region: CASSLLQGTQYF. CDR3 nucleotides: TGTGCCAGCAGCCTTCTTCAGGGTACGCAGTATTTT.

The chain recombines TRBV5-1 with TRBJ2-3; 12 positions agree with TRBD1. The CDR3 extends over 19 amino acids. V trimming: 5 bases; J trimming: 1 base; junction bases outside the gene matches: 14. Germline V gene sequence: CDR1 SGHRS, CDR2 YFSETQ. The CDR3 loop reads CASRPGTGGYPPGTDTQYF. The CDR3 DNA is TGCGCCAGCAGACCCGGGACAGGGGGCTATCCCCCTGGCACAGATACGCAGTATTTT.

The chain carries TRBV7-2 and TRBJ2-5, with D perhaps matching TRBD1 (5 bases). Trimming pared 4 bases from V and 5 bases from J, leaving 14 bases between. This CDR3 has 14 residues. Per germline, CDR1 SGHTA and CDR2 FQGNSA. The CDR3 nucleotides are TGTGCCAGCAGCTCCACACCAGGGTTTGAGACCCAGTACTTC. Translation gives CASSSTPGFETQYF.

The chain is built from TRBV3-1 (or the pseudogene TRBV3-2) and TRBJ2-3; no clear D gene. This CDR3 has 16 residues. Germline lookup yields CDR1 LGHDT and CDR2 YNNKEL (reference sequence). Trimming cost V 4 bases and J 2 bases, with 16 bases left between them. The CDR3 is CASSPPRAFNTDTQYF. DNA for the CDR3: TGTGCCAGCAGCCCCCCCCGAGCGTTTAACACAGATACGCAGTATTTT.

The chain links TRBV4-3 to TRBJ2-7, with TRBD1 identical over 9 bases. This CDR3 has 15 residues. J gave up 4 bases and V 3 bases, and 7 bases lay outside the gene matches. Germline CDR1 LGHNA, CDR2 YSLEER. The CDR3 region has the DNA TGCGCCAGCAGCCAGGTACAGGGGGCGGGGTACGAGCAGTACTTC. The encoded protein is CASSQVQGAGYEQYF.

The rearrangement joins TRBV9 to TRBJ2-2; D is unresolved. This CDR3 spans 15 amino acids. V was trimmed by 0 bases and J by 6 bases, leaving 12 bases between them. CDR1 SGDLS and CDR2 YYNGEE come from the germline V gene. CDR3 residues: CASSVGGYVPGELFF. The CDR3 DNA reads as TGTGCCAGCAGCGTAGGAGGTTATGTACCCGGGGAGCTGTTTTTT. Combining the CDR3 with reference TRBV9 and TRBJ2-2 gives the whole variable domain DSGVTQTPKHLITATGQRVTLRCSPRSGDLSVYWYQQSLDQGLQFLIQYYNGEERAKGNILERFSAQQFPDLHSELNLSSLELGDSALYFCASSVGGYVPGELFFGEGSRLTVL.

In its sample, this clone was seen once. V usage is TRBV13 and J usage is TRBJ1-1; possibly TRBD1 for D (5 bases). The CDR3 length is 16 residues. Trimming cost V 5 bases and J 3 bases, with 19 bases left between them. Looked up from germline, CDR1 is PRHDT and CDR2 is FYEKMQ (reference sequence). The CDR3 here is CASSLGLGEWDTEAFF. The CDR3 bases are TGTGCCAGCAGCCTTGGGTTGGGGGAGTGGGACACTGAAGCTTTCTTT.

This chain uses TRBV18 with TRBJ2-7; no clear D gene. The CDR3 runs to 12 residues. CDR1 is KGHSH, CDR2 LQKENI, per germline. V gave up 5 bases and J gave up 3 bases, with 8 bases separating them. CDR3 protein: CASSYDIYEQYF. In nucleotides, the CDR3 is TGTGCCAGCTCATATGACATCTACGAGCAGTACTTC.

This chain joins TRBV6-5 and TRBJ1-1; the match to TRBD1 covers 9 bases. The CDR3 extends over 14 amino acids. J lost 6 bases, V lost 5 bases, and 7 bases had no gene match. Germline lookup yields CDR1 MNHEY and CDR2 SVGAGI. The CDR3 nucleotides are TGTGCCAGCAGTCCCGGGACAGGGAGGGCTGAAGCTTTCTTT. Protein sequence: CASSPGTGRAEAFF.

The genes are TRBV4-1 and TRBJ1-2; D may be TRBD1 (5 bases). Germline CDR1 and CDR2: MGHRA and YSYEKL. This CDR3 contains 16 residues. V lost 0 bases and J lost 4, with 15 bases in between. This chain's CDR3 is CASSQESTGPIYGYTF. The CDR3 nucleotides are TGCGCCAGCAGCCAAGAGAGCACAGGCCCCATCTATGGCTACACCTTC.

The genes are TRBV30 and TRBJ1-2; D unclear. The CDR3 covers 14 residues. V was clipped by 2 bases and J by 0 bases, with 10 bases between them. Germline loops: CDR1 GTSNPN, CDR2 SVGIG (reference sequence). This CDR3 is CAWSRAGANYGYTF. DNA for the CDR3: TGTGCCTGGAGTCGGGCAGGAGCTAACTATGGCTACACCTTC.

This clone has a handful of counts. The chain combines TRBV5-4 with TRBJ1-1; 8 bases align to TRBD1. The CDR3 totals 16 residues. Per germline, CDR1 SGHNT and CDR2 YYREEE (reference sequence). With 4 bases clipped from V and 7 bases from J, the junction kept 15 bases outside the gene matches. The CDR3 reads CASSPTHISGTGEAFF. The CDR3 coding sequence is TGTGCCAGCAGCCCGACTCATATATCAGGGACAGGTGAAGCTTTCTTT.

The J gene is TRBJ2-7, the V gene TRBV10-3, with TRBD1 identical over 9 bases. The germline V gene encodes CDR1 ENHRY and CDR2 SYGVKD. V gave up 4 bases and J gave up 5 bases; unmatched junction bases: 6. This CDR3 comprises 14 residues. CDR3 coding DNA: TGTGCCATCAGTGCTTGGACAGGGGCCCACGAGCAGTACTTC. Protein: CAISAWTGAHEQYF.

The chain combines TRBV19 with TRBJ1-5; perhaps TRBD1 as D (6 bases). Germline V lookup: CDR1 LNHDA, CDR2 SQIVND (reference sequence). This CDR3 is built from 15 residues. V was clipped by 0 bases and J by 7 bases, with 13 bases between them. The CDR3 protein is CASSIDFGGGQPQHF. CDR3 in DNA: TGTGCCAGTAGTATAGATTTTGGGGGCGGGCAGCCCCAGCATTTT.